The entry below describes one TCR beta chain. Its target is unknown. This entry belongs to a study of T cells in localized non-small cell lung cancer. Findings of the study overall: Of the top 100 tumor clones, median roughly 53 were in adjacent lung, some 30 among its top 100. Increased T cell density in blood showed an association with longer overall survival. Uninvolved adjacent lung, not tumor, had the highest T cell clonality. Without multi-region sequencing, intratumor heterogeneity could not be excluded.

V was pared by 2 bases and J by 4 bases, with 8 bases between. CDR1 and CDR2 (germline): KGHSH, LQKENI. The CDR3 loop spans 13 amino acids. The repertoire was sequenced with immunoSEQ multiplex PCR; TCRdb's copy has only in-frame clones and lacks some. The sample records 25,000 to 30,000 clones, approximately 78% being singletons. This clonotype originated in a woman between 35 and 70 years old with stage I lung adenocarcinoma. V and J are TRBV18 and TRBJ1-2; D not certain. This specimen was peripheral blood, taken before any cancer treatment. The CDR3 nucleotides are TGTGCCAGCTCACCAACGGGTATCTATGGCTACACCTTC. It yields the protein CASSPTGIYGYTF.